These 9 T cell receptor beta chains were all obtained from the same sample, sequenced in a study of cytomegalovirus exposure and HLA in healthy donors. The PCR was carried out with 60 Vbeta primers and 13 Jbeta primers. Some clones are missing from TCRdb's copy, which holds only in-frame ones; the method was immunoSEQ multiplex PCR. Of 80,000 to 95,000 clones in the sample, 63% were seen once. The sample consisted of PBMCs. These receptor sequences come from a woman aged 30 to 39 in good health and CMV-seronegative.

The chain uses TRBV21-1 and TRBJ1-2. TRBV21-1 is labeled a pseudogene. The CDR3 extends over 14 amino acids. DNA of the CDR3: TGTGCCAGCAGCAAAGGAGGCAGTGAGTATGGCTACACCTTC. Its protein product is CASSKGGSEYGYTF.

The chain is built from TRBV4-1 and TRBJ1-2; no definite D call. Looked up from germline, CDR1 is MGHRA and CDR2 is YSYEKL. V was clipped by 4 bases and J by 4 bases, with 7 bases between them. The CDR3 extends over 12 amino acids. The DNA for the CDR3 is TGCGCCAGCAGCCCGGGATCCTATGGCTACACCTTC. Protein: CASSPGSYGYTF.

This clone turned up a few times. CDR3 nucleotide sequence: TGTGCCAGCAGCCGGGACAGGGGGAGGTCCGCCACTGAAGCTTTCTTT. It is translated as CASSRDRGRSATEAFF. V is TRBV5-4 and J is TRBJ1-1, with 11 bases identical to TRBD1. V lost 4 bases, J lost 4 bases, and 9 bases stayed unmatched. In germline, CDR1 is SGHNT, CDR2 YYREEE (reference sequence). There are 16 residues in the CDR3.

This clone was observed a few times. In the same sample, other DNA sequences code for this CDR3. CDR3 protein: CASSYPGQPQHF. The CDR3 nucleotides read TGTGCCAGCAGTTACCCGGGTCAGCCCCAGCATTTT. This chain uses TRBV6-5 with TRBJ1-5; D unresolved. The CDR3 is 12 amino acids. CDR1 and CDR2 from the germline V gene are MNHEY and SVGAGI. Trimming removed 2 bases at V and 6 bases at J, with 5 bases between.

The rearrangement links TRBV5-1 to TRBJ2-7; D possibly corresponds to TRBD2 (5 bases). The CDR3 is 12 residues long. The ends were cut back, 4 bases at V and 3 bases at J, with 8 bases in the middle. Germline V lookup: CDR1 SGHRS, CDR2 YFSETQ. The CDR3 reads CASSPGNYEQYF. The CDR3 DNA reads as TGCGCCAGCAGCCCGGGGAACTACGAGCAGTACTTC.

This clone came up a few times. This chain connects TRBV30 to TRBJ2-7; possible D gene TRBD1, 6 bases. The V and J ends lost 4 bases and 3 bases respectively, with 16 bases between them. CDR1 and CDR2 from the germline V gene are GTSNPN and SVGIG (reference sequence). The CDR3 spans 14 residues. CDR3 in amino acids: CAWMVGGSGYEQYF. CDR3 sequence (DNA): TGTGCCTGGATGGTAGGGGGAAGTGGCTACGAGCAGTACTTC.

The chain employs TRBV7-2 and TRBJ2-3, with TRBD2 identical over 7 bases. The CDR3 spans 16 residues. Unmatched junction bases numbered 10, after V lost 3 bases and J lost 4 bases. The V gene's germline CDR1 is SGHTA and CDR2 FQGNSA. Here the CDR3 DNA reads TGTGCCAGCAGCTTGGGAGGGGCAGTTCGATCAGATACGCAGTATTTT. It encodes CASSLGGAVRSDTQYF.

The gene calls are TRBV18 and TRBJ1-4; TRBD1 matches 7 bases. The germline V gene encodes CDR1 KGHSH and CDR2 LQKENI. The CDR3 is 14 amino acids. J lost 4 bases, V lost 4 bases, and 3 bases had no gene match. The CDR3: CASSLRDSNEKLFF. The DNA for the CDR3 is TGTGCCAGCTCACTCCGGGACAGTAATGAAAAACTGTTTTTT.

The chain recombines TRBV5-1 with TRBJ2-5; a possible D gene is TRBD1 (5 bases). This CDR3 is built from 16 residues. V shed 0 bases and J shed 0 bases, with 12 bases lying between them. Looked up from germline, CDR1 is SGHRS and CDR2 is YFSETQ. CDR3: CASSLEGRVDQETQYF. The CDR3, as DNA: TGCGCCAGCAGCTTGGAAGGCAGGGTAGACCAAGAGACCCAGTACTTC.